Below, 30 T cell receptor beta chains from the same sample are listed, as sequenced in a study of blood T cell repertoires in COVID-19. Measured with immunoSEQ multiplex PCR; TCRdb has only the in-frame clones, and not every one. The sample gives a few hundred thousand clones, roughly 86% of which show up once; approximately 2% is in the top ten. The sample taken for sequencing was peripheral blood. These receptors were collected from a woman aged 25 to 45 with COVID-19, enrolled during active disease.

This chain uses TRBV5-4 with TRBJ2-1; 8 nucleotides line up with TRBD2. Unmatched junction bases numbered 5, after V lost 2 bases and J lost 4 bases. There are 15 residues in the CDR3. Per the germline V gene, CDR1 is SGHNT and CDR2 is YYREEE (reference sequence). The CDR3 coding sequence is TGTGCCAGCAGCTTTCTAACTAGCGGATACAATGAGCAGTTCTTC. Residues: CASSFLTSGYNEQFF.

The chain employs TRBV19 and TRBJ1-2; 7 bases match TRBD1. V shed 6 bases and J 7 bases; nucleotides not matched to a gene: 17. CDR3 length: 16 residues. Germline CDR1 reads LNHDA; CDR2 reads SQIVND (reference sequence). CDR3 protein: CASSPKGQKGKGGYTF. CDR3 DNA sequence: TGTGCCAGTAGCCCTAAGGGACAGAAGGGAAAAGGTGGCTACACCTTC.

The V call is TRBV19, the J call TRBJ2-3; 9 bases are a match to TRBD1. The CDR3 has 17 amino acids. The germline V gene has CDR1 LNHDA and CDR2 SQIVND (reference sequence). The J segment lost 0 bases and the V segment lost 3 bases, leaving 7 bases of the junction unmatched. The CDR3 DNA reads as TGTGCCAGTAGTATCGGACAGGGGAGAACTAGCACAGATACGCAGTATTTT. Translating gives CASSIGQGRTSTDTQYF.

This chain uses TRBV18 with TRBJ1-3, with D possibly matching TRBD1 (6 bases). The CDR3 contains 15 residues. CDR1 KGHSH and CDR2 LQKENI come from the germline V gene. With 5 bases removed from V and 1 base from J, the gap between germline ends came to 12 bases. CDR3 coding DNA: TGTGCCAGCTCAAGTAGACAGGAATCTGGAAACACCATATATTTT. Translation gives CASSSRQESGNTIYF.

This clone was seen only once. This chain joins TRBV6-2 or TRBV6-3 and TRBJ2-2, with unresolved D. Germline-derived CDR1 and CDR2 are MNHEY and SVGEGT. This CDR3 is 16 amino acids long. Trimming left V 6 bases short and J 4 bases short, with 18 bases between. The CDR3 sequence: CASSRTRGFSTGELFF. The CDR3 bases are TGTGCCAGCAGCCGCACCAGAGGTTTTAGCACCGGGGAGCTGTTTTTT.

As to this clone: Other DNA sequences in the same sample also yield this CDR3. The chain has TRBV7-2 and TRBJ2-5; 8 bases line up with TRBD2. CDR3 length equals 15 residues. The germline CDR1 and CDR2 sequences are SGHTA and FQGNSA. Trimming took 2 bases from V and 1 from J; bases not matched to a gene: 3. CDR3 DNA: TGTGCCAGCAGCTTACGGGGGGGCCGCCAAGAGACCCAGTACTTC. This encodes CASSLRGGRQETQYF.

The chain is built from TRBV14 and TRBJ1-2; D is perhaps TRBD1 (5 bases). Germline V gene sequence: CDR1 SGHDN, CDR2 FVKESK. This CDR3 is built from 12 residues. Trimming shortened V by 3 bases and J by 5 bases, and 7 bases separated the two germline ends. The CDR3 region has the DNA TGTGCCAGCAGCCAGCAGGGTTATGGCTACACCTTC. The encoded protein is CASSQQGYGYTF.

J is TRBJ1-2 and V is TRBV5-1, with D hard to call. The CDR3 has 13 residues. The V gene lost 2 bases and the J gene lost 5 bases, with 10 bases spanning the gap. In germline, CDR1 is SGHRS, CDR2 YFSETQ. The CDR3 DNA follows: TGCGCCAGCAGCTTCGGAGGGCCTTATGGCTACACCTTC. Translated, it gives CASSFGGPYGYTF.

The V and J genes are TRBV2 and TRBJ2-7, with unresolved D. Germline CDR1 and CDR2: SNHLY and FYNNEI. Trimming removed 4 bases at V and 5 bases at J, with 15 bases between. This CDR3 is built from 14 residues. In nucleotides, the CDR3 is TGTGCCAGCAGTGCCTTCGGGTTTCCCGACGAGCAGTACTTC. Encoded protein: CASSAFGFPDEQYF.

The V gene is TRBV2, the J gene TRBJ2-5; 8 bases align to TRBD2. Germline CDR1 is SNHLY and CDR2 is FYNNEI. The CDR3 contains 14 residues. Unmatched junction bases numbered 8, after V lost 6 bases and J lost 5 bases. The DNA of the CDR3 is TGTGCCAGCAGCGGGGGGGCCGATCGGGAGACCCAGTACTTC. This encodes CASSGGADRETQYF. Together with reference TRBV2 and TRBJ2-5, the CDR3 gives the full variable domain: EPEVTQTPSHQVTQMGQEVILRCVPISNHLYFYWYRQILGQKVEFLVSFYNNEISEKSEIFDDQFSVERPDGSNFTLKIRSTKLEDSAMYFCASSGGADRETQYFGPGTRLLVL.

The chain uses TRBV2 and TRBJ1-3; no definite D call. V was cut by 8 bases and J by 0 bases, with 11 bases left in between. Germline V gene lookup returns CDR1 SNHLY and CDR2 FYNNEI. This CDR3 is built from 14 residues. The CDR3 reads CASGGRVSGNTIYF. The CDR3 bases are TGTGCCAGCGGAGGGAGGGTCTCTGGAAACACCATATATTTT.

The chain couples TRBV9 to TRBJ2-3, with a tentative D call TRBD1 (6 bases). The CDR3 is 14 amino acids. In germline, CDR1 is SGDLS, CDR2 YYNGEE. V shed 0 bases and J shed 6 bases, with 11 bases lying between them. CDR3 residues: CASSVGGGSDTQYF. The CDR3 DNA reads TGTGCCAGCAGCGTAGGAGGGGGTTCTGATACGCAGTATTTT. Complete variable domain (other parts from reference TRBV9 and TRBJ2-3): DSGVTQTPKHLITATGQRVTLRCSPRSGDLSVYWYQQSLDQGLQFLIQYYNGEERAKGNILERFSAQQFPDLHSELNLSSLELGDSALYFCASSVGGGSDTQYFGPGTRLTVL.

This sequence joins TRBV7-2 and TRBJ1-5; a weak D match, TRBD1 (5 bases). CDR1 SGHTA and CDR2 FQGNSA come from the germline V gene. The V end was cut by 1 base, the J end by 1 base, with 8 bases between. This CDR3 is built from 15 residues. The DNA for the CDR3 is TGTGCCAGCAGCTTAGACTGGGGCAGCAATCAGCCCCAGCATTTT. It encodes CASSLDWGSNQPQHF.

The chain links TRBV5-1 to TRBJ2-2, with 7 bases lining up with TRBD1. Germline lookup yields CDR1 SGHRS and CDR2 YFSETQ. The CDR3 runs 16 residues. V lost 2 bases, J lost 0 bases, and 4 bases stayed unmatched. In DNA, the CDR3 is TGCGCCAGCAGCTTCATGACAGGGTCGAACACCGGGGAGCTGTTTTTT. Translated, it gives CASSFMTGSNTGELFF.

This clone has a handful of counts. This chain uses TRBV6-5 with TRBJ1-1; 9 nucleotides agree with TRBD1. Germline CDR1 is MNHEY and CDR2 is SVGAGI. The CDR3 is 13 residues long. Trimming at V came to 4 bases and at J to 11 bases, leaving 8 bases not matched to a gene. CDR3 bases: TGTGCCAGCAGTTTCCCCGGGACAGGGCAGGCTTTCTTT. It translates to CASSFPGTGQAFF.

The genes are TRBV3-1 (or the pseudogene TRBV3-2) and TRBJ1-4; weak D call: TRBD1 (6 bases). The V end was cut by 3 bases, the J end by 12 bases, with 11 bases between. The CDR3 consists of 12 residues. Germline assignment: CDR1 LGHDT and CDR2 YNNKEL (reference sequence). CDR3 sequence: CASSQAYRELFF. The CDR3 nucleotides read TGTGCCAGCAGCCAGGCCTACAGGGAACTGTTTTTT.

The chain combines TRBV7-9 with TRBJ1-4; 8 nucleotides line up with TRBD1. With 3 bases clipped from V and 8 bases from J, the junction kept 2 bases outside the gene matches. CDR1 and CDR2 from the germline V gene are SEHNR and FQNEAQ (reference sequence). The CDR3 has 13 amino acids. The CDR3 nucleotides are TGTGCCAGCAGCTTCAGGACAGGGGAAAAACTGTTTTTT. Amino acids: CASSFRTGEKLFF.

The chain is built from TRBV5-5 and TRBJ1-2, with a tentative D call TRBD1 (5 bases). V lost 0 bases and J 4 bases, leaving 13 bases between the germline ends. The CDR3 runs 15 residues. From germline, CDR1 is SGHKS and CDR2 YYEKEE (reference sequence). In nucleotides, the CDR3 is TGTGCCAGCAGCTTGGAAGGGGCATCCCCCTATGGCTACACCTTC. This encodes CASSLEGASPYGYTF.

V gene TRBV4-2 combines with J gene TRBJ2-5; TRBD2 matches at 8 bases. The CDR3 loop spans 17 amino acids. Germline CDR1 reads LGHNA; CDR2 reads YNFKEQ. V lost 1 base, J lost 5 bases, and 12 bases stayed unmatched. CDR3 DNA: TGTGCCAGCAGCCAAGTGGGATTCGGGGGGGCCCCGGAGACCCAGTACTTC. It yields the protein CASSQVGFGGAPETQYF.

This clone has a single count. The rearrangement uses TRBV4-1 and TRBJ2-4, with 8 bases fitting TRBD1. Germline lookup yields CDR1 MGHRA and CDR2 YSYEKL. V shed 2 bases, J shed 7 bases, and the junction held 13 bases outside the gene matches. This CDR3 contains 17 residues. CDR3 protein: CASSQHTVTNRGNIQYF. DNA of the CDR3: TGCGCCAGCAGCCAACACACTGTAACTAACAGGGGGAACATTCAGTACTTC.

This chain uses TRBV5-1 with TRBJ2-7; 8 bases line up with TRBD1. This CDR3 spans 15 amino acids. Germline values: CDR1 SGHRS, CDR2 YFSETQ. Germline trimming cut 0 bases from V and 6 bases from J; bases unmatched to any gene: 8. DNA of the CDR3: TGCGCCAGCAGCTTGGAGGGCAGGGGGCTTCGCGAGCAGTACTTC. The encoded protein is CASSLEGRGLREQYF.

The V and J genes are TRBV29-1 and TRBJ2-5; 13 bases match TRBD2. The CDR3 spans 17 residues. The junction had 11 bases not matched to a gene; V was cut back by 4 bases and J by 3 bases. The germline CDR1 and CDR2 sequences are SQVTM and ANQGSEA. Here the CDR3 DNA reads TGCAGCGTTGCCCCGGGACTAGCGGGGTTTAGGGAAGAGACCCAGTACTTC. This translates into CSVAPGLAGFREETQYF.

This chain uses TRBV7-3 with TRBJ1-2; perhaps TRBD1 as D (6 bases). Trimming took off 0 bases at V and 4 bases at J, with 15 bases between the two ends. Germline loops: CDR1 SGHTA, CDR2 FQGTGA. The CDR3 totals 16 residues. The CDR3 coding sequence is TGTGCCAGCAGCTTAACGGGGGACACCGATTTCTATGGCTACACCTTC. It yields the protein CASSLTGDTDFYGYTF.

The V call is TRBV6-5, the J call TRBJ1-2, with 11 bases aligning to TRBD1. From germline, CDR1 is MNHEY and CDR2 SVGAGI. This CDR3 spans 15 amino acids. V dropped 0 bases and J dropped 8; count of bases not matched to a gene: 5. CDR3 loop: CASSYSGQGGRGYTF. The CDR3 bases are TGTGCCAGCAGTTACTCGGGACAGGGGGGACGCGGCTACACCTTC.

The sample holds a few counts of this clone. The V call is TRBV19, the J call TRBJ1-1; a possible D gene is TRBD1 (6 bases). There are 14 residues in the CDR3. CDR1 is LNHDA, CDR2 SQIVND, per germline (reference sequence). V was clipped by 4 bases and J by 4 bases, with 13 bases between them. The CDR3 region has the DNA TGTGCCAGTAGTACGGGAGGGGGTAGCACTGAAGCTTTCTTT. Amino acids: CASSTGGGSTEAFF.

This chain joins TRBV3-1 (or the pseudogene TRBV3-2) and TRBJ1-3; 8 nucleotides align to TRBD1. Germline loops: CDR1 LGHDT, CDR2 YNNKEL (reference sequence). The CDR3 totals 14 residues. Germline trimming cut 5 bases from V and 2 bases from J; bases unmatched to any gene: 2. The CDR3 loop reads CASSVRGPGNTIYF. The DNA of the CDR3 is TGTGCCAGCAGCGTCAGGGGGCCTGGAAACACCATATATTTT.

V is TRBV5-1 and J is TRBJ2-3; D might be TRBD2 (5 bases). Looked up from germline, CDR1 is SGHRS and CDR2 is YFSETQ. Trimming pared 2 bases from V and 4 bases from J, leaving 11 bases between. There are 14 residues in the CDR3. The CDR3 loop reads CASSFEEAPDTQYF. CDR3 nucleotides: TGCGCCAGCAGCTTTGAGGAGGCGCCAGATACGCAGTATTTT.

This chain links TRBV24-1 with TRBJ1-2; tentatively, D is TRBD1 (6 bases). Germline loops: CDR1 KGHDR, CDR2 SFDVKD. V was trimmed by 3 bases and J by 6 bases, leaving 16 bases between them. The CDR3 has 15 amino acids. In DNA form, the CDR3 reads TGTGCCACCAGTGATCCCACCCGGGGGGCCGATGGCTACACCTTC. This codes for CATSDPTRGADGYTF.

This clone was seen just once. The chain links TRBV5-4 to TRBJ2-3; D not certain. The CDR3 length is 14 residues. The V and J ends lost 0 bases and 3 bases respectively, with 8 bases between them. Germline V CDR1 and CDR2: SGHNT, YYREEE (reference sequence). The CDR3 is CASSLALATDTQYF. As DNA, the CDR3 is TGTGCCAGCAGCTTGGCTTTAGCAACAGATACGCAGTATTTT.

In DNA form, the CDR3 reads TGTGCCAGCAGCTTTACTAGCGGGTTCTACAATGAGCAGTTCTTC. It encodes CASSFTSGFYNEQFF. The chain has TRBV7-2 and TRBJ2-1; 9 bases are a match to TRBD2. Germline CDR1 and CDR2: SGHTA and FQGNSA. The CDR3 runs 15 residues. V shed 3 bases, J shed 3 bases, and the junction held 3 bases outside the gene matches. Based on the CDR3 plus reference TRBV7-2 and TRBJ2-1, the full variable domain is GAGVSQSPSNKVTEKGKDVELRCDPISGHTALYWYRQSLGQGLEFLIYFQGNSAPDKSGLPSDRFSAERTGGSVSTLTIQRTQQEDSAVYLCASSFTSGFYNEQFFGPGTRLTVL.